This TCR beta chain was recovered during a study of T-cell reconstitution after alpha-beta-depleted transplantation in children. Unique molecular identifiers were used in preparing the TCRbeta library. One entry per CDR3 protein results from TCRdb running MiXCR on the PCR reads. The sample yields fewer than 400,000 distinct CDR3 sequences, roughly 21% seen once. The V gene's germline CDR1 is SGHNT and CDR2 YYREEE (reference sequence). V gave up 0 bases and J gave up 6 bases, with 21 bases separating them. The CDR3 is 17 amino acids. About this clonotype: Its antigen is unidentified.

Study-level points and caveats: Surviving recipient T cells and thymic progenitors underlay high day-60 TCRbeta diversity in some patients. Several hundred expanded graft clones reportedly gave rise to the alpha-beta T cells present about two months after transplant.

Sequencing was performed on PBMCs, mostly from graft donor cells, taken 180 days after TCRalphabeta/CD19-depleted stem cell transplant. The chain uses TRBV5-4 and TRBJ1-1, with TRBD1 as a possible D gene (5 bases). The source of this sequence is a male patient younger than 18 who had a stem cell transplant for acute lymphoblastic leukemia, so the T cells may come from the graft donor. The CDR3: CASSLAMGGGMAAEAFF. In DNA, the CDR3 is TGTGCCAGCAGCTTGGCTATGGGTGGGGGAATGGCGGCTGAAGCTTTCTTT. The full variable domain, completed using reference TRBV5-4 and TRBJ1-1, is ETGVTQSPTHLIKTRGQQVTLRCSSQSGHNTVSWYQQALGQGPQFIFQYYREEENGRGNFPPRFSGLQFPNYSSELNVNALELDDSALYLCASSLAMGGGMAAEAFFGQGTRLTVV.